A single sample gave rise to the 2 T cell receptor beta chains below, sequenced in a study of shared clonotypes between healthy human individuals. TCRdb keeps only in-frame clones here, not all; method: immunoSEQ multiplex PCR. The sample carries over a million clones, approximately 98% recorded once. Sequencing was done on a sample of naive CD4+ T cells sorted from blood. Subset of the sample: CD45RA+ positively selected. These receptors all come from a man under 40 in good health.

The chain uses TRBV7-9 and TRBJ2-1; no definite D call. V was shortened by 1 base and J by 9 bases, with 10 bases between the two germline ends. CDR1 is SEHNR and CDR2 is FQNEAQ in the germline V gene (reference sequence). The CDR3 is 13 amino acids. This CDR3 is CASSLDSNLEQFF. CDR3 nucleotide sequence: TGTGCCAGCAGCTTAGACAGTAACCTTGAGCAGTTCTTC.

This clone was picked up one time. The chain joins TRBV4-1 to TRBJ2-7; 8 nucleotides align to TRBD1. Germline CDR1 is MGHRA and CDR2 is YSYEKL. V was pared by 1 base and J by 0 bases, with 2 bases of the junction left unmatched. The CDR3 covers 15 residues. Written as DNA, the CDR3 is TGCGCCAGCAGCCAAGGGGACAGGAGCTCCTACGAGCAGTACTTC. This translates into CASSQGDRSSYEQYF.